This TCR beta chain came from a study of blood T cell repertoires in COVID-19. Study details: Acute and convalescent COVID-19 samples came from the United States, Italy and Spain.

TCRdb keeps only in-frame clones here, not all; method: immunoSEQ multiplex PCR. The repertoire holds approximately 98,000 clones, with roughly 80% as singletons. The CDR3 is made up of 14 amino acids. Germline CDR1 and CDR2: SQVTM and ANQGSEA. J was trimmed by 3 bases and V by 3 bases; bases with no gene match: 4. J is TRBJ1-4 and V is TRBV29-1; TRBD1 agrees at 7 bases. The TCR sequence derives from an elderly woman with acute or convalescent COVID-19. Sequencing used peripheral blood. CDR3 protein: CSVDLGQPNEKLFF. DNA for the CDR3: TGCAGCGTTGATCTGGGACAGCCTAATGAAAAACTGTTTTTT.